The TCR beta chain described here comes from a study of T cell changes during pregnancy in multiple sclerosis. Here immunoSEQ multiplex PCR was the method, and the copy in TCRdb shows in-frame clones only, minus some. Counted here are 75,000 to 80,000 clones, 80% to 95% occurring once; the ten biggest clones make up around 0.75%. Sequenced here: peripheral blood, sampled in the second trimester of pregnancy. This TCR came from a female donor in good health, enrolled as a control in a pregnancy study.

The CDR3 sequence is CASSFPKTGTQETQYF. The DNA for the CDR3 is TGCGCCAGCAGCTTCCCTAAAACCGGGACTCAAGAGACCCAGTACTTC. V usage is TRBV5-1 and J usage is TRBJ2-5; perhaps TRBD2 as D (6 bases). Trimming shortened V by 2 bases and J by 2 bases, and 16 bases separated the two germline ends. Germline V gene data show CDR1 as SGHRS and CDR2 as YFSETQ. The CDR3 totals 16 residues.